The sequence of this T cell receptor beta chain was determined in a study of T cell responses to AZD1222 COVID-19 vaccine. Sequenced by immunoSEQ multiplex PCR; TCRdb stores in-frame clones only, minus some. The repertoire includes around 120,000 clones, approximately 90% of them detected once, and 2% to 2.5% sits in the top ten. This CDR3 is built from 15 residues. Looked up from germline, CDR1 is MNHNS and CDR2 is SASEGT. The ends were cut back, 3 bases at V and 0 bases at J, with 9 bases in the middle. This chain links TRBV6-1 with TRBJ1-3; a possible D gene is TRBD1 (5 bases). The input for sequencing was peripheral blood, taken on day 0 of AZD1222 vaccination. The source of this sequence is an adult in good health. The CDR3 DNA sequence: TGTGCCAGCAGTGAGGGGGTTAGCTCTGGAAACACCATATATTTT. Amino acids: CASSEGVSSGNTIYF.